This TCR beta chain was obtained from a study of a mutant IDH1 vaccine in newly diagnosed glioma. Study in general: Vaccines were first given 4-6 weeks after radiotherapy alone, or with temozolomide cycles. The study, taken as a whole, reports: Pseudoprogression appears to have had no connection to changes in top peripheral T cell clonotypes.

After removal of 11 bases from V and 5 bases from J, the junction contained 7 bases not matched to a gene. The CDR3 extends over 12 amino acids. Germline V CDR1 and CDR2: KGHSH, LQKENI. The time point is: week 5, during vaccination. A 20-mer mutant IDH1 peptide at 300 ug was injected subcutaneously with topical imiquimod. Clones were sequenced by immunoSEQ multiplex PCR, and TCRdb holds only the in-frame ones, with some missing. The sample lists 50,000 to 60,000 clones; roughly 78% were seen once. Concerning this clone itself: Its antigen is not known.

This specimen consisted of PBMCs, obtained from a glioma patient whose treatment included an IDH1 peptide vaccine. The sequence was collected from a man aged 45-60 years with glioma. The chain employs TRBV18 and TRBJ2-5, with 8 bases that match TRBD1. CDR3 sequence reads: CAGQGAGETQYF. The DNA of the CDR3 is TGTGCCGGTCAGGGGGCTGGGGAGACCCAGTACTTC.